This is a list of T cell receptor beta chains from one sample in a study of blood T cell repertoires in COVID-19. Clones were read by immunoSEQ multiplex PCR, and TCRdb kept only the in-frame ones, dropping some. The sample records 40,000 to 55,000 clones, more than 75% being singletons. The specimen was PBMCs or T cells enriched from blood (not recorded which). The receptors were sampled from a woman aged 45-65 years with acute COVID-19. Both conserved end residues are trimmed from each CDR3.

TRBV15	TRBJ1-2	ATSRDRREGNGYT
TRBV2	TRBJ2-7	ASSRYEQY
TRBV27	TRBJ2-7	ASSRDRGGAGGALGGYYEQY
TRBV7-6	TRBJ1-1	ASSHIYRGRGNTEAF
TRBV19	TRBJ2-7	ASSGRGYEQY
TRBV3-1/TRBV3-2	TRBJ2-1	ASSQVPGGPYNEQF
TRBV4-1	TRBJ2-2	ASSLAPGITTGELF
TRBV5-5	TRBJ2-7	ASSFARGGIYEQY
TRBV4-1	TRBJ1-3	ASSHYRDVGNTIY
TRBV5-1	TRBJ1-1	ASSLAGVVNTEAF
TRBV11-2	TRBJ1-3	ASSLDRSSGNTIY
TRBV25-1	TRBJ1-2	ASSVGDGYT
TRBV19	TRBJ1-1	ASSIQGQGEAF
TRBV24-1	TRBJ1-4	ATSELQGAPAPYEKLF
TRBV5-4	TRBJ2-1	ASSPGGGYNEQF
TRBV5-6	TRBJ2-7	ASSPPDISYEQY
TRBV19	TRBJ2-6	ASSPNRDPGANVLT
TRBV3-1/TRBV3-2	TRBJ2-1	ASSQEAGGGHEQF
TRBV5-1	TRBJ1-5	ASSWDGGRNQPQH
TRBV2	TRBJ2-3	ASTARDTDTQY